This T cell receptor beta chain was captured by sequencing in a study of siplizumab effects on memory and regulatory T cells (dated by TCRdb to the late 2010s). At the level of the whole study: The study examined how the anti-CD2 antibody siplizumab affects alloreactive T-cell subsets in allogeneic mixed lymphocyte reactions built from human PBMCs.

Taken from the germline V gene, the CDR1 and CDR2 loops are MDHEN and SYDVKM. V is pared back by 3 bases and J by 0 bases, with 12 bases lying between the germline termini. From the cysteine up to the phenylalanine, the CDR3 has a length of 16 residues. Just the 48-base CDR3 DNA is kept, in frame starting at base 1. Sorted unstimulated T cells and proliferating T cells recovered from mixed lymphocyte reactions were subjected to TCRbeta CDR3 sequencing. Fresh whole blood from about 11 HLA-typed healthy donors was used as the source from which PBMCs were isolated. Broad study findings and their caveats: Greater diversity appeared to be present in unstimulated naive T cells than in memory T cells, and a substantial contribution to the alloresponse seemed to be made by naive cells. The cumulative frequency of alloreactive sequences that could be traced back to unstimulated CD4+ memory T cells was significantly reduced by siplizumab. Sequences below about 10^-5 frequency were poorly captured, so only a minor fraction of alloreactive clones could be mapped to unstimulated subsets. A naive or memory phenotype could not be assigned to roughly 75-96% of proliferating CD4+ or CD8+ clones. Among mappable alloreactive CD4+ clones, the Treg-derived fraction averaged approximately 72% with siplizumab versus about 25% in control reactions. Whether proliferating Tregs from siplizumab cultures were suppressive was not functionally confirmed.

Concerning this clone: The specificity of this receptor is unknown. No much larger clone exists at a distance of one base, and base qualities are not known.

Library creation used the immunoSEQ multiplex PCR assay. Each sample had roughly 100,000 TCR templates assayed by the deep sequencing platform. Genomic DNA extracted from sorted T cells was used for TCRbeta CDR3 sequencing. The original methods were these. Clonal analysis of TCRbeta CDR3 data was done in the R programming language. Comparing unstimulated samples against CFSE-low samples taken after the reaction was how alloreactive CD4+ and CD8+ clones were defined. Regulatory or non-regulatory origin of alloreactive CD4+ clones was assigned by matching sequences to the sorted unstimulated Treg and non-Treg repertoires. This immuneACCESS table, as held by TCRdb, lists in-frame sequences with V and J called but not all clones. Of the missing ones, under half trace to an unresolved V gene in checked studies; the others have no known cause. That table gives V, J and clone size, and the DNA gave D and trimming. Present in this sample are about 46,000 clones, more than 85% of which were seen just once. The top ten clones comprise over 15% of the sample.

This TCR was sampled from a human donor in good health. Recombination linked TRBV28 to TRBJ2-1; no D gene is confidently identified. Source material: CD8+ T cells sorted from blood. The sequence in DNA is TGTGCCAGCAGTTTTATCCCGAGTAGCTCCTACAATGAGCAGTTCTTC. Its product reads: CASSFIPSSSYNEQFF.